This T cell receptor beta chain derives from a study of post-analysis software for immune sequencing data. Study at large: In terms of disease course, relapsing-remitting, secondary progressive and progressive-relapsing multiple sclerosis were included. Findings and caveats of the study: Elevated frequency relative to controls characterized several TRBV segments in patients, TRBV5-6, TRBV5-1 and TRBV20-1 among them.

Each TCR beta cDNA library carried unique molecular identifiers. TCRdb re-derived calls from the PCR reads in MiXCR, one entry per CDR3 protein. Of hundreds of thousands of distinct CDR3 sequences listed, 25% to 30% were seen once; the top ten hold more than 0.55%. CDR3 length: 15 residues. V lost 3 bases and J lost 8; bases outside the gene matches: 8. The germline V gene encodes CDR1 DFQATT and CDR2 SNEGSKA (reference sequence). Many counts were recorded for this clonotype. Its antigen is unidentified. Specimen: blood. The chain uses TRBV20-1 and TRBJ2-1; 12 nucleotides line up with TRBD2. The sequence was obtained from a girl aged 5-17 years with multiple sclerosis. The CDR3 bases are TGCAGTGCTAGGCGGGGACTAGCGGGTTTGTATGAGCAGTTCTTC. Translated, it gives CSARRGLAGLYEQFF.